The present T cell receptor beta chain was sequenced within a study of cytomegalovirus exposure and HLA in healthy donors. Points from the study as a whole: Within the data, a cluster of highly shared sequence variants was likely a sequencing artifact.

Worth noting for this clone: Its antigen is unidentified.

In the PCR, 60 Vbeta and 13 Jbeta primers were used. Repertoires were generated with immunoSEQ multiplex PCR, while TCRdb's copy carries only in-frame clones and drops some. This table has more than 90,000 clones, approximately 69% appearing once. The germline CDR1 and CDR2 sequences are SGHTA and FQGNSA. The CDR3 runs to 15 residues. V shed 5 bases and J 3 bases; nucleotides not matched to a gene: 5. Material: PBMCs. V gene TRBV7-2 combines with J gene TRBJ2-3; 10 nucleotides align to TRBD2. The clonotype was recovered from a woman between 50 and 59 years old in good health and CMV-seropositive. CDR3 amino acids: CASSHQLAGTDTQYF. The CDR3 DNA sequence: TGTGCCAGCAGCCACCAACTAGCGGGAACAGATACGCAGTATTTT.